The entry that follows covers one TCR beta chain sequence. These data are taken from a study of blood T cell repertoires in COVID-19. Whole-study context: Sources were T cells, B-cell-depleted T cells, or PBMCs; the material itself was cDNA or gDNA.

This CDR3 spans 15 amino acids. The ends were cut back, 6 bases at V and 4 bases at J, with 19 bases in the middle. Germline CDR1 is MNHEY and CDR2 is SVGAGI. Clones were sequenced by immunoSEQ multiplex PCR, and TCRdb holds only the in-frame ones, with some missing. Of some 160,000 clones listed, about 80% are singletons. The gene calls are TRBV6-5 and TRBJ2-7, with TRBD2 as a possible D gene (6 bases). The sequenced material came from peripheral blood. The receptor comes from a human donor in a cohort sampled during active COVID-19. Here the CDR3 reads CASSRFGRGLYEQYF. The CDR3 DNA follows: TGTGCCAGCAGCCGCTTCGGGCGGGGCCTATACGAGCAGTACTTC.